The rows below give T cell receptor beta chains drawn from one sample of a study of blood T cell repertoires in COVID-19. Using immunoSEQ multiplex PCR, the repertoire was profiled, and TCRdb retains in-frame clones only, with some absent. Among under 80,000 clones listed, approximately 84% were seen once. The sequencing input was peripheral blood. These receptors came from a human donor in a cohort sampled during active COVID-19. CDR3s leave out the opening cysteine and the closing phenylalanine or tryptophan. Each record gives: V gene, J gene, CDR3 protein.

>TRBV12-3/TRBV12-4|TRBJ2-7
ATSGWGEQY
>TRBV11-3|TRBJ2-1
ASSLRDRGLSSYNEQF
>TRBV12-2|TRBJ2-1
ANSDRGQVEQF
>TRBV4-1|TRBJ2-7
ASSQDTGVEQY
>TRBV27|TRBJ1-3
ASSRSSSGNTIY
>TRBV6-5|TRBJ2-4
ASSSGHSNIQY
>TRBV19|TRBJ2-1
ASRADRGPYNEQF
>TRBV19|TRBJ1-4
ASSIADSLATNEKLF
>TRBV5-1|TRBJ2-7
ASSLAGRTGIDQQY
>TRBV29-1|TRBJ2-7
SVPGLADEEY
>TRBV15|TRBJ2-3
ATRAGTGSLYTQY
>TRBV6-4|TRBJ2-1
ASSPGLAGLDEQF
>TRBV6-1|TRBJ1-1
ASSDGTGRNTEAF
>TRBV28|TRBJ2-1
ASTTWGLASNEQF
>TRBV28|TRBJ2-2
ASSLGLFNTGELF
>TRBV3-1/TRBV3-2|TRBJ2-2
ASSTLKAGNDTGELF
>TRBV5-1|TRBJ2-3
ASSPDKTGSTDTQY
>TRBV19|TRBJ2-7
ASSIPGVKYEQY
>TRBV11-3|TRBJ2-1
ASSPRDSYNEQF
>TRBV11-2|TRBJ2-5
ASSPDRKETQY
>TRBV7-2|TRBJ1-4
ASSLRQGWEKLF
>TRBV6-5|TRBJ1-1
ASSYWAGGGNTEAF
>TRBV7-9|TRBJ1-2
ASSSAGQGGGYT
>TRBV10-1|TRBJ2-5
ASSEQGRETQY
>TRBV19|TRBJ2-3
ASRTSGYSSTDTQY
>TRBV10-3|TRBJ2-1
AISEIAGAKGDEQF
>TRBV5-4|TRBJ2-3
ASSFRTSGLDTQY
>TRBV23-1|TRBJ1-5
ASMRGNQPQH
>TRBV9|TRBJ2-1
ASSAAGTSFSSSYNEQF
>TRBV3-1/TRBV3-2|TRBJ2-7
ASGRAGGGYEQY
>TRBV29-1|TRBJ2-3
SVEDRLAGGRADTQY
>TRBV10-1|TRBJ1-6
ASSDQFNSPLH
>TRBV5-5|TRBJ1-1
ASSLAGTGGAVEAF
>TRBV18|TRBJ1-1
ASSPRPEGRNTEAF
>TRBV2|TRBJ1-5
ASSPAGTQNQPQH
>TRBV18|TRBJ1-4
ASTTGLNEKLF
>TRBV7-9|TRBJ2-1
ASSLLVAGETEQF
>TRBV7-3|TRBJ1-1
ASSSGQSHTEAF
>TRBV7-8|TRBJ1-2
ASSPGQSYGYT
>TRBV3-1/TRBV3-2|TRBJ2-7
ASSRRGSGSSPPYEQY